This TCR beta chain was sequenced for a study of T-cell memory formation after mild COVID-19. Trimming stripped 4 bases from V and 2 bases from J, with 13 bases between. The CDR3 sequence is 15 residues long. It was 5'RACE with constant-segment primers that produced the TCR alpha and TCR beta cDNA libraries, which carried sample barcodes and UMIs. One entry per CDR3 protein results from TCRdb running MiXCR on the 5' RACE reads. The sample consists of under 300,000 distinct CDR3 sequences, about 17% of them appearing once. Sequenced sample: PBMCs or a T cell subset sorted from them (not recorded which). This chain uses TRBV12-3 or TRBV12-4 with TRBJ2-3; D perhaps matches TRBD1 (6 bases). The receptor was isolated from a man between 18 and 35 years old who had mild COVID-19 (a few samples of this study predate the infection). Cell type and time point are not known. DNA of the CDR3: TGTGCCAGCAGTTCCGGACAGTCTTACACAGATACGCAGTATTTT. This encodes CASSSGQSYTDTQYF.